Here is one T cell receptor beta chain with its context. By share, this clonotype ranks as medium-sized (0.01 to 0.1%). Its cognate antigen has yet to be identified. No base qualities exist here, and no much larger clone lies one base off it. This sample was taken from a study of early T cells in non-severe SARS-CoV-2 infection (dated by TCRdb to the early 2020s). Concerning the study at large: Because TCR sequencing was done on bulk RNA from unsorted whole blood, the alpha and beta chains could not be paired. What the work shows at the level of the full study, not this receptor alone: Matching against VDJdb was skewed toward anti-spike CD8 responses, likely underestimated virus-specific expansions, and missed private and CD4 specificities.

This was a case-control study nested in a cohort of healthcare workers in London, UK, who had nasopharyngeal swab PCR tests and blood samples taken every week. Between 23 and 31 March 2020, the week of the UK lockdown, healthcare workers were enrolled and then followed up weekly for as long as 16 weeks. Library creation used 5' RACE. Instrument used: NextSeq 500. To correct for sequencing error and PCR bias, the TCR library protocol tagged individual cDNA molecules with unique molecular identifiers. TCR alpha and beta chains were both sequenced, and the abundances of alpha and beta sequences in each sample were closely correlated with each other. In the paper's pipeline: Decombinator V4 was used to annotate TCR sequences for V gene, J gene and CDR3. TCRs were defined as expanded if a significant change between any two time points was detected under a Poisson model with p below 0.0001. TCR abundances were normalised to the total number of TCRs sequenced per sample and were expressed as counts per million. TRAV1-2 paired with TRAJ12, TRAJ20 or TRAJ33 defined MAIT TCRs, while TRAV10 paired with TRAJ18 defined iNKT TCRs. VDJdb, accessed 1 November 2021, was searched for CMV, EBV and SARS-CoV-2 annotated TCRs, with TCRs annotated for multiple antigens excluded. Clones were called with MiXCR by TCRdb after fastp trimmed the public reads at Q25, and only in-frame beta chains were retained. Identical CDR3 proteins give one entry, which carries the most common genes and DNA. The V and J calls were not made by the authors but by TCRdb's processing. The sample table records tens of thousands of distinct CDR3 sequences; roughly 6.2% of these occur just once. Of the sample, around 12% is held by the ten largest clones.

Spanning cysteine to phenylalanine, the CDR3 consists of 14 amino acids. Here the CDR3 DNA is all that survives: 42 bases in frame from base 1. CDR1 LGHDT and CDR2 YNNKEL are derived from the germline V gene (reference sequence). V is clipped by 4 bases and J by 5 bases, and the sequence between their germline boundaries is 14 bases long. The sequence was collected from an adult who was a healthcare worker with PCR-confirmed SARS-CoV-2 infection or an uninfected control (not recorded which). The sequenced sample consisted of whole blood. The rearrangement joined TRBV3-1 to TRBJ1-1; the D gene is not confidently resolved. The CDR3 here reads CASSPGSLGTEAFF. The nucleotides read TGTGCCAGCAGCCCAGGCTCCCTGGGGACTGAAGCTTTCTTT.